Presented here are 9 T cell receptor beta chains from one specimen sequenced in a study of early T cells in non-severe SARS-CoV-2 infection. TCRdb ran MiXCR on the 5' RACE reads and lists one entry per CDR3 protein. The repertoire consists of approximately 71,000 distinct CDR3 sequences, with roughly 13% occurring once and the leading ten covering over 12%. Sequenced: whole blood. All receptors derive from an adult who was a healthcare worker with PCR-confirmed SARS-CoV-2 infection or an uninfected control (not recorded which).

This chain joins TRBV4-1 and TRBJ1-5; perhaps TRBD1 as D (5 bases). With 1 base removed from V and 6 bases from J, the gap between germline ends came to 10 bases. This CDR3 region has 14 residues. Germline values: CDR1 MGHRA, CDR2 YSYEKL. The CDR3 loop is CASSQVIGAQPQHF. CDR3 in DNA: TGCGCCAGCAGCCAAGTTATCGGGGCTCAGCCCCAGCATTTT.

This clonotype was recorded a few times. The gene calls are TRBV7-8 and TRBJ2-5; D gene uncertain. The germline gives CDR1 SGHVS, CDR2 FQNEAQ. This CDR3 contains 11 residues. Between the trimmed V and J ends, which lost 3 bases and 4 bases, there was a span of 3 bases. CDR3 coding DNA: TGTGCCAGCAGCTTTCGAGAGACCCAGTACTTC. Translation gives CASSFRETQYF.

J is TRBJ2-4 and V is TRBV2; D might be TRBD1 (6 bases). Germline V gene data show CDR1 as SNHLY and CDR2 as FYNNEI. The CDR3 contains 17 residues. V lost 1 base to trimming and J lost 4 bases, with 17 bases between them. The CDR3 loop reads CASSEDFWDTRKNIQYF. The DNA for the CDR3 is TGTGCCAGCAGTGAAGACTTTTGGGACACCCGAAAAAACATTCAGTACTTC.

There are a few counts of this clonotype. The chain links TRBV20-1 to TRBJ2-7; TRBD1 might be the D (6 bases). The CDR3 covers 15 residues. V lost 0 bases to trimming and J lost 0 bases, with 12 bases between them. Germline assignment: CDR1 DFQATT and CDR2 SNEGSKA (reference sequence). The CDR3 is CSARDSDSFSYEQYF. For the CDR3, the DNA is TGCAGTGCTAGAGATTCGGACAGTTTCTCCTACGAGCAGTACTTC.

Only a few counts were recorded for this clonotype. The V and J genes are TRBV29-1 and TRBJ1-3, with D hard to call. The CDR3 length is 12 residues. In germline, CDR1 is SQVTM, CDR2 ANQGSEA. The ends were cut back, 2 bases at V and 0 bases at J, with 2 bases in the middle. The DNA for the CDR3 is TGCAGCGTTGAAAGCTCTGGAAACACCATATATTTT. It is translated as CSVESSGNTIYF. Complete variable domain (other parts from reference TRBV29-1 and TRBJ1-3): SAVISQKPSRDICQRGTSLTIQCQVDSQVTMMFWYRQQPGQSLTLIATANQGSEATYESGFVIDKFPISRPNLTFSTLTVSNMSPEDSSIYLCSVESSGNTIYFGEGSWLTVV.

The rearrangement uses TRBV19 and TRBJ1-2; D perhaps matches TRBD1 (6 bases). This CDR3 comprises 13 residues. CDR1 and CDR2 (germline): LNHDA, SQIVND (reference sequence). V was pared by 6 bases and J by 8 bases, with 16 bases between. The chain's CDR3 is CASSPAGQGGYTF. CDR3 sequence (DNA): TGTGCCAGTAGCCCCGCGGGGCAGGGGGGCTACACCTTC. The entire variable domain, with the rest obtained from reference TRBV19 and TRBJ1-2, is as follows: DGGITQSPKYLFRKEGQNVTLSCEQNLNHDAMYWYRQDPGQGLRLIYYSQIVNDFQKGDIAEGYSVSREKKESFPLTVTSAQKNPTAFYLCASSPAGQGGYTFGSGTRLTVV.

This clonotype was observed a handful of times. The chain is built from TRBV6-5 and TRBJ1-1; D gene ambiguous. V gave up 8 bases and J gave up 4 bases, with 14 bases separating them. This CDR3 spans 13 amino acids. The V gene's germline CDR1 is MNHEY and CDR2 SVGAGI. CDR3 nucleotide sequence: TGTGCCAGCGGCAGGAGCAAGGGCACTGAAGCTTTCTTT. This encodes CASGRSKGTEAFF.

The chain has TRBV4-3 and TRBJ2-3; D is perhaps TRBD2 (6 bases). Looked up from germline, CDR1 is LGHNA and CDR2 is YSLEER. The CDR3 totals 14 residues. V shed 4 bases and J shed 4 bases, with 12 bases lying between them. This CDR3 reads CASSRGLFSDTQYF. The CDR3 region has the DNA TGCGCCAGCAGCCGGGGACTTTTCTCAGATACGCAGTATTTT.

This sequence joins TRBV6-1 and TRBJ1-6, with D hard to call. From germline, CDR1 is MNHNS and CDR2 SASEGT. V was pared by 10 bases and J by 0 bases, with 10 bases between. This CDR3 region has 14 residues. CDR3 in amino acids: CATVGSSYNSPLHF. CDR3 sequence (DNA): TGTGCCACCGTCGGGAGCTCCTATAATTCACCCCTCCACTTT.